This T cell receptor beta chain was sequenced for a study of blood T cell repertoires in COVID-19. CDR1 and CDR2 (germline): LNHNV, YYDKDF (reference sequence). The CDR3 spans 15 residues. Trimming pared 0 bases from V and 7 bases from J, leaving 12 bases between. The protocol was immunoSEQ multiplex PCR, while the TCRdb copy is restricted to in-frame clones and leaves out a portion. The data contain 180,000 or so clones, 84% of them seen just once; the ten biggest clones take up approximately 16%. Source material: PBMCs or T cells enriched from blood (not recorded which). The source is a man over 45 who had recovered from COVID-19. The genes are TRBV15 and TRBJ1-4; weak D call: TRBD1 (5 bases). CDR3 region: CATSREVGVSEKLFF. The DNA for the CDR3 is TGTGCCACCAGCAGAGAAGTAGGGGTTTCTGAAAAACTGTTTTTT.